The 9 T cell receptor beta chains in this list originate from one sample, sequenced in a study of blood T cells in healthy people across ages. PCR was performed a second time for 7 to 11 cycles using a sample-barcoded 5' primer and a J-beta primer mix. MiXCR, applied by TCRdb to the 5' RACE reads, yields one record per CDR3 protein. There are roughly 700,000 distinct CDR3 sequences in the sample; about half occur only once, and roughly 30% lies in the top ten. Material: blood. The source of these receptors is a woman aged 60-75 years in good health.

To note about this clonotype: A much larger clone sits a single nucleotide away, making a read error possible. This chain connects TRBV24-1 to TRBJ2-1, with D unclear. V gave up 3 bases and J gave up 0 bases, with 17 bases separating them. Germline loops: CDR1 KGHDR, CDR2 SFDVKD. The CDR3 runs 18 residues. The DNA of the CDR3 is TGTGCCACCAGTGATGGCACCGCGATGTCGAGCTCCTACAATGAGCAGTTCTTC. Translated: CATSDGTAMSSSYNEQFF.

V is TRBV7-9 and J is TRBJ1-2, with a weak D call TRBD1 (6 bases). The CDR3 extends over 13 amino acids. V lost 8 bases and J lost 8, with 18 bases in between. Germline loops: CDR1 SEHNR, CDR2 FQNEAQ (reference sequence). The CDR3 nucleotides read TGTGCCAGCGGCCGGGGGGCGCAGGACGGCTACACCTTC. Translating it yields CASGRGAQDGYTF.

This clonotype appeared a few times. This chain links TRBV25-1 with TRBJ1-2; D call uncertain. There are 11 residues in the CDR3. Between the trimmed V and J ends, which lost 3 bases and 7 bases, there was a span of 6 bases. Germline V gene lookup returns CDR1 MGHDK and CDR2 SYGVNS. This CDR3 is CASSDGAGYTF. The CDR3 nucleotides read TGTGCCAGCAGTGATGGTGCTGGCTACACCTTC.

This sequence joins TRBV7-2 and TRBJ2-7, with D perhaps matching TRBD1 (6 bases). CDR1 and CDR2 from the germline V gene are SGHTA and FQGNSA. This CDR3 region has 13 residues. V shed 2 bases and J shed 7 bases, with 12 bases lying between them. This CDR3 is CASSLIQGNEQYF. The CDR3 bases are TGTGCCAGCAGCTTAATACAGGGCAATGAGCAGTACTTC.

This chain joins TRBV4-1 and TRBJ2-7; 11 positions agree with TRBD2. Germline assignment: CDR1 MGHRA and CDR2 YSYEKL. There are 15 residues in the CDR3. Trimming cost V 0 bases and J 6 bases; bases outside gene matches: 4. CDR3 region: CASSQEVAGGAEQYF. For the CDR3, the DNA is TGCGCCAGCAGCCAAGAAGTAGCGGGAGGGGCCGAGCAGTACTTC.

This chain joins TRBV28 and TRBJ2-7; D tentatively fits TRBD1 or TRBD2 (5 bases each). The germline CDR1 and CDR2 sequences are MDHEN and SYDVKM. CDR3 length: 15 residues. The germline V and J ends were trimmed by 5 bases and 2 bases, with 16 bases remaining between them. The CDR3 region has the DNA TGTGCCAGCAGTCCGGGGCCGGGTAAACCCTACGAGCAGTACTTC. Translating it yields CASSPGPGKPYEQYF. Filled out from reference TRBV28 and TRBJ2-7, the complete variable domain reads DVKVTQSSRYLVKRTGEKVFLECVQDMDHENMFWYRQDPGLGLRLIYFSYDVKMKEKGDIPEGYSVSREKKERFSLILESASTNQTSMYLCASSPGPGKPYEQYFGPGTRLTVT.

The chain joins TRBV20-1 to TRBJ2-4; D possibly matches TRBD1 or TRBD2 (5 bases each). TRBJ2-5 matches the DNA end more closely, so the J call is doubtful. This CDR3 is 13 amino acids long. The germline V gene encodes CDR1 DFQATT and CDR2 SNEGSKA (reference sequence). The CDR3 sequence: CSASQGSGETQYF. In nucleotides, the CDR3 is TGCAGTGCTAGTCAGGGCTCGGGGGAGACCCAGTACTTC.

The V call is TRBV10-3, the J call TRBJ2-1; D is tentatively TRBD1 or TRBD2 (5 bases each). Per germline, CDR1 ENHRY and CDR2 SYGVKD. The CDR3 covers 15 residues. V lost 0 bases and J lost 6, with 12 bases in between. CDR3 amino acids: CAISESLRGPNEQFF. DNA of the CDR3: TGTGCCATCAGTGAGTCGCTCCGGGGCCCCAATGAGCAGTTCTTC.

The chain links TRBV7-2 to TRBJ2-3, with unresolved D. This CDR3 is built from 12 residues. Between the trimmed V and J ends, which lost 3 bases and 7 bases, there was a span of 8 bases. The germline gives CDR1 SGHTA, CDR2 FQGNSA. CDR3 residues: CASSLSGYTQYF. DNA of the CDR3: TGTGCCAGCAGCTTGAGTGGATATACGCAGTATTTT. Supplemented by reference TRBV7-2 and TRBJ2-3, the full variable domain reads GAGVSQSPSNKVTEKGKDVELRCDPISGHTALYWYRQSLGQGLEFLIYFQGNSAPDKSGLPSDRFSAERTGGSVSTLTIQRTQQEDSAVYLCASSLSGYTQYFGPGTRLTVL.